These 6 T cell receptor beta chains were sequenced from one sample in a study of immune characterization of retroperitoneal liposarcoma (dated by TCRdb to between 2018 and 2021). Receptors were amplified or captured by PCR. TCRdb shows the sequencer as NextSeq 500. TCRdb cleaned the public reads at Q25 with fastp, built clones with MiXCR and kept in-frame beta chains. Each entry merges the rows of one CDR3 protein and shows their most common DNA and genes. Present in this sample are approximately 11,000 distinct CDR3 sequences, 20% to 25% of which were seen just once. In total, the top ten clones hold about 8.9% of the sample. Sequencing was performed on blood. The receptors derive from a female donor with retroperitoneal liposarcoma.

The DNA of the CDR3 is TGTGCCAGCAGTTCTCGTAAGGGGGCGTCTAATGAAAAACTGTTTTTT. The encoded protein is CASSSRKGASNEKLFF. This chain joins TRBV12-3 or TRBV12-4 and TRBJ1-4; TRBD1 agrees at 7 bases. The CDR3 runs 16 residues. V was clipped by 4 bases and J by 3 bases; unmatched bases: 8.

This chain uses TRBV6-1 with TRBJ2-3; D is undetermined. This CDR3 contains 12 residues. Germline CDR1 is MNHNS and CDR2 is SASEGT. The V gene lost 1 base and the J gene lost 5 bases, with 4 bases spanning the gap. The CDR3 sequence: CASSEVGDTQYF. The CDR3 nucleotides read TGTGCCAGCAGTGAAGTGGGAGATACGCAGTATTTT.

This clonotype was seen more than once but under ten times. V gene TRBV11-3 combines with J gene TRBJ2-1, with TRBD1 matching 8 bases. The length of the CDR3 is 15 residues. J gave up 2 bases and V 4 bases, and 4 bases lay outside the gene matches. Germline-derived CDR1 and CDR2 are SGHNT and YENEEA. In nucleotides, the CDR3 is TGTGCCAGCAGCTCATCAGGGGGCGCCTACAATGAGCAGTTCTTC. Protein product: CASSSSGGAYNEQFF.

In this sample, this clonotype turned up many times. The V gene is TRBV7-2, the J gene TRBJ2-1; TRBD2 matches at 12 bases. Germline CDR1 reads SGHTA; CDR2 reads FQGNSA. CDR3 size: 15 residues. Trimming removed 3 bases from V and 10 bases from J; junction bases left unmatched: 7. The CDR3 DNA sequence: TGTGCCAGCAGCTTGCAGGCTAGCGGGAGGGCGGAGCAGTTCTTC. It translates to CASSLQASGRAEQFF.

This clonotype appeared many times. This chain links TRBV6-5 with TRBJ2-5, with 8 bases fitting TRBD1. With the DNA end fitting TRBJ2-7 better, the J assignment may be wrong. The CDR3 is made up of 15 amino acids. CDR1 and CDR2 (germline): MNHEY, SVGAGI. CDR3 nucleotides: TGTGCCAGCAGTTACGGACAGGGTAGGGGTTACGAGCAGTACTTC. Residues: CASSYGQGRGYEQYF.

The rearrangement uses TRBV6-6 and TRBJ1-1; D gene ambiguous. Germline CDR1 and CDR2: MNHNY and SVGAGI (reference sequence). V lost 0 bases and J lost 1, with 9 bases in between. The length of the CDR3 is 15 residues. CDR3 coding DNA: TGTGCCAGCAGTTACTCCCCACCCCAGAACACTGAAGCTTTCTTT. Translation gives CASSYSPPQNTEAFF.